This record concerns one T cell receptor (beta chain) sequence. Repertoires were generated with immunoSEQ multiplex PCR, while TCRdb's copy carries only in-frame clones and drops some. The data contain hundreds of thousands of clones, approximately 80% of them singletons. These data are taken from a study of shared clonotypes between healthy human individuals. V lost 3 bases and J 0 bases, leaving 11 bases between the germline ends. The CDR3 is 16 residues long. The germline V gene encodes CDR1 SGHNT and CDR2 YENEEA. V gene TRBV11-3 combines with J gene TRBJ2-2; D is unclear. The sample was PBMCs. The sequence was obtained from a woman between 40 and 50 years old in good health. Some clones in this sample may be carry-over from other donors' samples. The DNA for the CDR3 is TGTGCCAGCAGCTTCTCGGTCTTTACGAACACCGGGGAGCTGTTTTTT. Translation gives CASSFSVFTNTGELFF.